This entry is about one T cell receptor (beta chain). Its antigen is undetermined. Several immunoSEQ 96-well plates shared each subset's DNA, each plate a replicate. Profiling relied on immunoSEQ multiplex PCR, and the TCRdb table lists in-frame clones only, not all of them. The sample holds about 2.4 million clones; more than 80% are singletons and the top ten take more than 0.12%. This CDR3 has 16 residues. The germline V and J ends were trimmed by 2 bases and 3 bases, with 17 bases remaining between them. Per germline, CDR1 SGHTA and CDR2 FQGNSA. The entry originates in a study of shared clonotypes between healthy human individuals. Study-wide results and caveats: Although depth was large, rarefaction showed that sequencing of the sorted subsets was incomplete. Represented diversity (both genetic and exposure-history) was limited by the small number of donors.

The clonotype comes from a man aged 18 to 30 in good health. V usage is TRBV7-2 and J usage is TRBJ2-7; no clear D. Sequenced: naive CD4+ T cells sorted from blood. Noted subset: CD45RA+ positively selected. CDR3 nucleotide sequence: TGTGCCAGCAGCTTAACGGGCGATGATTTTTTCTACGAGCAGTACTTC. Its protein product is CASSLTGDDFFYEQYF.